The present T cell receptor (beta chain) was sequenced within a study of glioma-infiltrating T cells after dendritic cell vaccination. Study-level background: Patients received autologous tumor lysate-pulsed dendritic cell vaccination between about 2002 and 2013. Study findings and constraints: TCR clonality showed no direct relationship with survival.

Germline V gene sequence: CDR1 MNHEY, CDR2 SVGAGI. V lost 0 bases and J 4 bases, leaving 13 bases between the germline ends. The CDR3 runs to 16 residues. Regarding time point: after dendritic cell vaccination, including at tumor progression/relapse. The primer mix had 60 V beta and 13 J beta primers. TCRdb keeps only in-frame clones here, not all; method: immunoSEQ multiplex PCR. The sample records around 60,000 clones, around nine tenths being singletons. With regard to this clone: Its target is not known.

The sample in question was blood, obtained after dendritic cell vaccination. The receptor was isolated from a human donor with glioblastoma. This chain links TRBV6-5 with TRBJ1-3, with D possibly matching TRBD1 (5 bases). CDR3 region: CASSYSVRATGNTIYF. The CDR3 DNA follows: TGTGCCAGCAGTTACTCGGTCAGGGCTACGGGAAACACCATATATTTT.